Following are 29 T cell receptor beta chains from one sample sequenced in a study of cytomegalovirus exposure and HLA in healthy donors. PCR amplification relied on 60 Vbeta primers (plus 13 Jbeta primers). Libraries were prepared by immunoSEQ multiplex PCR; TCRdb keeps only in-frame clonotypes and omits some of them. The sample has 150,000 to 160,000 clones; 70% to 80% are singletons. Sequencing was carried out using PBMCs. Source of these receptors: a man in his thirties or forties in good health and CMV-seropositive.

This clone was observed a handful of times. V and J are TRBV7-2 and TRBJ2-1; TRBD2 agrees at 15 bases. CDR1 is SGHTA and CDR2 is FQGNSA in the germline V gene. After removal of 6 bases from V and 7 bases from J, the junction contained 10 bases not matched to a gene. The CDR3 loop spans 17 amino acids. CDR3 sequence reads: CASRFTFGTSGRNEQFF. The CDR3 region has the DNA TGTGCCAGCAGATTCACATTCGGGACTAGCGGGAGGAATGAGCAGTTCTTC.

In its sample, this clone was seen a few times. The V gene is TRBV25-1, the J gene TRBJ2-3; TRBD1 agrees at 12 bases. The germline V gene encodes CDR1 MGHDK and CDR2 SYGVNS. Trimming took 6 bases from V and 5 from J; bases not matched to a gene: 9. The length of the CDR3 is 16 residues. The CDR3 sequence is CASSPSGDRGRDTQYF. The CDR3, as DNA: TGTGCCAGCAGCCCCAGCGGGGACAGGGGGCGAGATACGCAGTATTTT.

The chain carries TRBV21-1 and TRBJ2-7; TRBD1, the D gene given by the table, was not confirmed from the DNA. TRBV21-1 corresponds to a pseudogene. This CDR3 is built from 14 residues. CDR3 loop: CASSKGRTAYEQYF. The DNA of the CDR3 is TGTGCCAGCAGCAAAGGTAGGACAGCCTACGAGCAGTACTTC.

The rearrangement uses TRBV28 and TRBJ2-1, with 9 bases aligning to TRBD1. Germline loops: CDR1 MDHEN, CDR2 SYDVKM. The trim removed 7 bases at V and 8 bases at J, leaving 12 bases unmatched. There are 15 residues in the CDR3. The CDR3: CASTQARTGDDEQFF. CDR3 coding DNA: TGTGCCAGCACCCAAGCGAGGACAGGGGACGATGAGCAGTTCTTC.

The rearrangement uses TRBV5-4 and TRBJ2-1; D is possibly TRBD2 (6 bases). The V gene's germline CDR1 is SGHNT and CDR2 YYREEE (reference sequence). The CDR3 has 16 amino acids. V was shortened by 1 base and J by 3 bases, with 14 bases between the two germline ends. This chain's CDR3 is CASSLFSGRHYNEQFF. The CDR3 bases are TGTGCCAGCAGCTTGTTTAGCGGCCGCCACTACAATGAGCAGTTCTTC.

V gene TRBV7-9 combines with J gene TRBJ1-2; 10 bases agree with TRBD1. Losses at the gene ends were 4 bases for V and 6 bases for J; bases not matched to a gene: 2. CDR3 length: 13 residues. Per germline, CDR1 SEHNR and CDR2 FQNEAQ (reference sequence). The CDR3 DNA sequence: TGTGCCAGCAGCTCCGGGACAGGGGATGGCTACACCTTC. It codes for CASSSGTGDGYTF.

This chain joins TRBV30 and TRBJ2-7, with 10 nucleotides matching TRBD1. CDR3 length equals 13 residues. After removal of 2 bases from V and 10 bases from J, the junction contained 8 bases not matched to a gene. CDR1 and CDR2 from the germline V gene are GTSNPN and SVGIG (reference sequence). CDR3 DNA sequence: TGTGCCTGGAGTATCTTGACAGGGGGCGACCAGTACTTC. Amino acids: CAWSILTGGDQYF.

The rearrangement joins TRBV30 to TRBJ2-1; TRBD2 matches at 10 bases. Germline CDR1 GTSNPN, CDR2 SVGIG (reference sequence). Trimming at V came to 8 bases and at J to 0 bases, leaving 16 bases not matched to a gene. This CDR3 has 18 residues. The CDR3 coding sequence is TGTGCCCTAGATTTTCTAGCGGGAGACCGTAGCTCCTACAATGAGCAGTTCTTC. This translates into CALDFLAGDRSSYNEQFF.

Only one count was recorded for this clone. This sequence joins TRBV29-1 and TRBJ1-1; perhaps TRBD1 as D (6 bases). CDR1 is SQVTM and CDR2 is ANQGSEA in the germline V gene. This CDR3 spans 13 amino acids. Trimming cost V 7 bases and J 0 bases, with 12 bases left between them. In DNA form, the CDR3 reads TGCAGCGCATTTGACAGGCTGAACACTGAAGCTTTCTTT. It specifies CSAFDRLNTEAFF. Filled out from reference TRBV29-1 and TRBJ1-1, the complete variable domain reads SAVISQKPSRDICQRGTSLTIQCQVDSQVTMMFWYRQQPGQSLTLIATANQGSEATYESGFVIDKFPISRPNLTFSTLTVSNMSPEDSSIYLCSAFDRLNTEAFFGQGTRLTVV.

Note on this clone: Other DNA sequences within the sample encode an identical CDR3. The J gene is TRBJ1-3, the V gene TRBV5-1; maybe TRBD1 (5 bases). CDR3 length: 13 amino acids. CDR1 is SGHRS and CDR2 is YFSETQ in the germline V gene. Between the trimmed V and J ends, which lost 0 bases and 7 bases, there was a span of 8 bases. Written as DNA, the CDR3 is TGCGCCAGCAGCTTGGCCGGGGGGAACACCATATATTTT. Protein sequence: CASSLAGGNTIYF.

The CDR3 DNA is TGTGCCAGCAGTTCCGGGACTAGCATCCACGAGCAGTACTTC. Protein product: CASSSGTSIHEQYF. The chain links TRBV6-6 to TRBJ2-7, with 9 bases fitting TRBD2. V shed 4 bases, J shed 5 bases, and the junction held 6 bases outside the gene matches. The CDR3 has 14 amino acids. The V gene's germline CDR1 is MNHNY and CDR2 SVGAGI (reference sequence).

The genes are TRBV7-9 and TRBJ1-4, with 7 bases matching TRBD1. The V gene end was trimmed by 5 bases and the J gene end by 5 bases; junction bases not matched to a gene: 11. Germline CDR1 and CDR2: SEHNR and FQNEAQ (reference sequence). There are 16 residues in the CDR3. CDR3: CASSPQRTGWNEKLFF. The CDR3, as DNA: TGTGCCAGCAGCCCCCAAAGGACAGGCTGGAATGAAAAACTGTTTTTT. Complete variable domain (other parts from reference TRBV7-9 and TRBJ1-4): DTGVSQNPRHKITKRGQNVTFRCDPISEHNRLYWYRQTLGQGPEFLTYFQNEAQLEKSRLLSDRFSAERPKGSFSTLEIQRTEQGDSAMYLCASSPQRTGWNEKLFFGSGTQLSVL.

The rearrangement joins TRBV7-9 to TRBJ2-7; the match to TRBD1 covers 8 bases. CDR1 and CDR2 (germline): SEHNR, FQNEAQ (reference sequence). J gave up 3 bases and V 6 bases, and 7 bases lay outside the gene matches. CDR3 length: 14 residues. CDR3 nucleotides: TGTGCCAGCAGTCGGGGAACAGGGGGCTACGAGCAGTACTTC. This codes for CASSRGTGGYEQYF.

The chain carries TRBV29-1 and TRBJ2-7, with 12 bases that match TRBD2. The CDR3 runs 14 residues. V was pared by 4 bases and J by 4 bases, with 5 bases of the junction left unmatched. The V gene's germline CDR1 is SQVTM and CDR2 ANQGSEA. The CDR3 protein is CSVAGLAGLYEQYF. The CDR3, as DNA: TGCAGCGTTGCGGGACTAGCGGGCTTATACGAGCAGTACTTC.

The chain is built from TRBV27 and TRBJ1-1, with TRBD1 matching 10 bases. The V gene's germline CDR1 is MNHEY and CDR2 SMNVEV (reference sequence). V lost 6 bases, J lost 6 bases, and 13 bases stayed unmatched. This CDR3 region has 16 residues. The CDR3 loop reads CASRKDGTGAMAEAFF. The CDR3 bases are TGTGCCAGCAGGAAAGACGGGACAGGGGCTATGGCTGAAGCTTTCTTT.

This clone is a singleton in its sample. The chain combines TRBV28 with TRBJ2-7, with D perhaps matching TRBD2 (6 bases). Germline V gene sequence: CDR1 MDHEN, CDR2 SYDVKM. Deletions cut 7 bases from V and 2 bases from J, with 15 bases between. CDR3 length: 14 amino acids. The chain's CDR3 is CASTSGVPPYEQYF. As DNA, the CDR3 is TGTGCCAGCACCTCGGGGGTGCCCCCCTACGAGCAGTACTTC.

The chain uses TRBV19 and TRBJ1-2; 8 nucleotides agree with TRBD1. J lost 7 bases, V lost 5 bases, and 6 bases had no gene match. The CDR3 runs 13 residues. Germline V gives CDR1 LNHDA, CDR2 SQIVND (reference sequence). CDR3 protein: CASSEDRDGGYTF. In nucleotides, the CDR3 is TGTGCCAGTAGTGAGGACAGGGACGGTGGCTACACCTTC.

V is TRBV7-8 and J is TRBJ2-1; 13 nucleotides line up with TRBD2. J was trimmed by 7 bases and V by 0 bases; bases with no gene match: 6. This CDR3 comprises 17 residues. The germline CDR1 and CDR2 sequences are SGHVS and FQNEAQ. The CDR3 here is CASSLARTSGRANEQFF. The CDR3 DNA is TGTGCCAGCAGCTTAGCAAGGACTAGCGGGAGAGCGAATGAGCAGTTCTTC.

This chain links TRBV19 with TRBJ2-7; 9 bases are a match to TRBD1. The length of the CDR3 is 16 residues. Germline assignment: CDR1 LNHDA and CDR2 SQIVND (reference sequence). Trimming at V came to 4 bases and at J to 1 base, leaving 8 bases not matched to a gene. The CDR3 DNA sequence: TGTGCCAGTAGTACCACCGGGACAGGGTTTTCCTACGAGCAGTACTTC. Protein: CASSTTGTGFSYEQYF.

The CDR3 reads CASSLEGTLEKLFF. The CDR3 DNA reads TGCGCCAGCAGCTTGGAAGGGACACTTGAAAAACTGTTTTTT. The chain employs TRBV5-1 and TRBJ1-4; D might be TRBD1 (6 bases). V was pared by 0 bases and J by 7 bases, with 10 bases between. Germline V gives CDR1 SGHRS, CDR2 YFSETQ. This CDR3 is built from 14 residues.

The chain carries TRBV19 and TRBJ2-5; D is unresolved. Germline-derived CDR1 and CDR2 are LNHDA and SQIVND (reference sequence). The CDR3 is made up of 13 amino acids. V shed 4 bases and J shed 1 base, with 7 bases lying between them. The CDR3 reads CASSNFSQETQYF. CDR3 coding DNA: TGTGCCAGTAGTAACTTTTCCCAAGAGACCCAGTACTTC.

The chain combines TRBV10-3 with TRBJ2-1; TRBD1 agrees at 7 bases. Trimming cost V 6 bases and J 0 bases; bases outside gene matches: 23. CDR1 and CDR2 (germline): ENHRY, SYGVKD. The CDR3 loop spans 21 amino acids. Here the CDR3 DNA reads TGTGCCATCAGGACACAAAAGCCGGGACAGACTACGCAGAGCTCCTACAATGAGCAGTTCTTC. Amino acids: CAIRTQKPGQTTQSSYNEQFF.

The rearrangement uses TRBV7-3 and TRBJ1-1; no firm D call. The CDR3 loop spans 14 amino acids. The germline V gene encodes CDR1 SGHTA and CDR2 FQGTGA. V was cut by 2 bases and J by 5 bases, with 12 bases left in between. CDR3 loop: CASSLRPRETEAFF. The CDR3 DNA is TGTGCCAGCAGCTTACGGCCTAGGGAGACTGAAGCTTTCTTT.

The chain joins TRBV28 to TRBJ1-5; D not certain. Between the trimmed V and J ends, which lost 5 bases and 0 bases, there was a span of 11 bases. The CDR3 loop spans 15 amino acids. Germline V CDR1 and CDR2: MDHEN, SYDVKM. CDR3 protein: CASSRTPGSNQPQHF. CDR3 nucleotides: TGTGCCAGCAGTCGGACTCCGGGTAGCAATCAGCCCCAGCATTTT.

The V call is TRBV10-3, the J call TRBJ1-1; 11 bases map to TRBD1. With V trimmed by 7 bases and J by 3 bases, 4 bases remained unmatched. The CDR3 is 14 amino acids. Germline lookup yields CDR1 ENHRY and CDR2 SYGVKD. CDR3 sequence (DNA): TGTGCCATCACTCAGGGACAGGGGGACACTGAAGCTTTCTTT. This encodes CAITQGQGDTEAFF.

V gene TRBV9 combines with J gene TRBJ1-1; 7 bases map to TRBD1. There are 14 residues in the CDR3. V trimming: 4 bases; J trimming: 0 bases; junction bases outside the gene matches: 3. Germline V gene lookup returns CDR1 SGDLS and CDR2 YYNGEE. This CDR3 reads CASSPGTVNTEAFF. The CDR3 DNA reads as TGTGCCAGCAGCCCCGGGACAGTGAACACTGAAGCTTTCTTT.

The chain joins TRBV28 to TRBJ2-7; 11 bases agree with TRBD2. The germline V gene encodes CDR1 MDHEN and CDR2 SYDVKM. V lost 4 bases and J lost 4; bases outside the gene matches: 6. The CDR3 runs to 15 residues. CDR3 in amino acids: CASSSLAGGPYEQYF. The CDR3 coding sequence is TGTGCCAGCAGTTCATTAGCGGGAGGGCCTTACGAGCAGTACTTC.

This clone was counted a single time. The chain's CDR3 is CASGPPRQGYEQYF. DNA of the CDR3: TGTGCTAGTGGCCCCCCCCGACAGGGCTACGAGCAGTACTTC. The chain carries TRBV12-5 and TRBJ2-7; 7 bases agree with TRBD1. Per germline, CDR1 LGHNT and CDR2 FRNRAP. V trimming: 6 bases; J trimming: 3 bases; junction bases outside the gene matches: 8. The CDR3 is made up of 14 amino acids.

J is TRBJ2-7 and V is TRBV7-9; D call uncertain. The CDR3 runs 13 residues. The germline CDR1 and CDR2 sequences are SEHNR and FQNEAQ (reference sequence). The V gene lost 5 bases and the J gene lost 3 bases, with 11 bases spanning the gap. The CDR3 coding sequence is TGTGCCAGCAGCACGGGTGATCTCTACGAGCAGTACTTC. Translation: CASSTGDLYEQYF.